Below, 23 T cell receptor beta chains from the same sample are listed, as sequenced in a study of graft-versus-host responses after intestinal transplantation. The data were produced by immunoSEQ multiplex PCR, yet TCRdb's version contains in-frame clones alone and is incomplete. The top ten clones hold about 1.5% of a sample with 98,000 or so clones, around 86% of them seen once. The sequenced sample was PBMCs, obtained 255 days after intestinal transplant. Source of these receptors: a human patient who received an intestinal transplant, so some T cells may come from the graft donor.

A single count supports this clone. V is TRBV5-8 and J is TRBJ1-5, with D unclear. V gave up 4 bases and J gave up 7 bases, with 9 bases separating them. The germline gives CDR1 SGHTS, CDR2 YDEGEE. The CDR3 has 12 amino acids. The CDR3 DNA reads TGTGCCAGCAGCAAGATTTTACAGCCCCAGCATTTT. Translating it yields CASSKILQPQHF. Based on the CDR3 plus reference TRBV5-8 and TRBJ1-5, the full variable domain is EAGVTQSPTHLIKTRGQQATLRCSPISGHTSVYWYQQALGLGLQFLLWYDEGEERNRGNFPPRFSGRQFPNYSSELNVNALELEDSALYLCASSKILQPQHFGDGTRLSIL.

This sequence joins TRBV18 and TRBJ2-7; 10 bases match TRBD1. The CDR3 is made up of 14 amino acids. V was pared by 3 bases and J by 2 bases, with 1 base of the junction left unmatched. Germline V gene sequence: CDR1 KGHSH, CDR2 LQKENI. CDR3 in amino acids: CASSPGQGAYEQYV. The CDR3 DNA sequence: TGTGCCAGCTCACCTGGACAGGGGGCCTACGAGCAGTACGTC.

This chain uses TRBV9 with TRBJ2-7, with 7 bases aligning to TRBD2. The CDR3 extends over 16 amino acids. Germline assignment: CDR1 SGDLS and CDR2 YYNGEE. With 3 bases clipped from V and 0 bases from J, the junction kept 9 bases outside the gene matches. In DNA, the CDR3 is TGTGCCAGCAGCGAAGGGGCTAGCGGAATCTCCTACGAGCAGTACTTC. This encodes CASSEGASGISYEQYF.

The V gene is TRBV6-1, the J gene TRBJ1-2; 7 bases are shared with TRBD1. J gave up 2 bases and V 10 bases, and 7 bases lay outside the gene matches. This CDR3 is 13 amino acids long. The germline gives CDR1 MNHNS, CDR2 SASEGT. The CDR3 protein is CATPGQQNYGYTF. The CDR3 nucleotides read TGTGCCACCCCGGGACAGCAGAACTATGGCTACACCTTC.

The rearrangement links TRBV9 to TRBJ1-4; TRBD1 might be the D (6 bases). V was trimmed by 0 bases and J by 0 bases, leaving 9 bases between them. CDR1 is SGDLS and CDR2 is YYNGEE in the germline V gene. CDR3 length equals 16 residues. The CDR3 is CASSVEGEPTNEKLFF. As DNA, the CDR3 is TGTGCCAGCAGCGTAGAGGGGGAGCCAACTAATGAAAAACTGTTTTTT.

This chain joins TRBV15 and TRBJ2-1; D is unclear. The V gene lost 0 bases and the J gene lost 13 bases, with 10 bases spanning the gap. The CDR3 totals 12 residues. The germline V gene encodes CDR1 LNHNV and CDR2 YYDKDF (reference sequence). The CDR3 DNA sequence: TGTGCCACCAGCAGAGATCGAGAGTTCCAGTTCTTC. Translation gives CATSRDREFQFF.

This chain connects TRBV7-8 to TRBJ2-2; unclear D gene. CDR3 size: 16 residues. Trimming shortened V by 5 bases and J by 0 bases, and 13 bases separated the two germline ends. The V gene's germline CDR1 is SGHVS and CDR2 FQNEAQ. CDR3 region: CASSPYSEPNTGELFF. CDR3 coding DNA: TGTGCCAGCAGCCCATACAGCGAGCCGAACACCGGGGAGCTGTTTTTT.

The rearrangement uses TRBV29-1 and TRBJ2-2, with D uncertain. CDR3 length equals 13 residues. Trimming shortened V by 4 bases and J by 4 bases, and 10 bases separated the two germline ends. The germline gives CDR1 SQVTM, CDR2 ANQGSEA. The CDR3 DNA is TGCAGCGTTGTGGCGATAGGCACCGGGGAGCTGTTTTTT. Translation gives CSVVAIGTGELFF.

The V and J genes are TRBV7-9 and TRBJ2-6, with D unclear. V lost 5 bases and J 0 bases, leaving 5 bases between the germline ends. Germline assignment: CDR1 SEHNR and CDR2 FQNEAQ (reference sequence). The CDR3 has 14 amino acids. The CDR3 coding sequence is TGTGCCAGCAGCGCGAGCTCTGGGGCCAACGTCCTGACTTTC. Its protein is CASSASSGANVLTF.

To note about this clone: Other nucleotide sequences from this sample produce the same CDR3. V is TRBV4-1 and J is TRBJ1-1; D not certain. The V gene's germline CDR1 is MGHRA and CDR2 YSYEKL. The CDR3 covers 17 residues. The V end was cut by 4 bases, the J end by 1 base, with 19 bases between. CDR3 protein: CASSLRDSPQANTEAFF. The CDR3 DNA follows: TGCGCCAGCAGCCTCCGGGATAGCCCTCAGGCGAACACTGAAGCTTTCTTT.

V usage is TRBV19 and J usage is TRBJ2-2; tentatively, D is TRBD1 or TRBD2 (5 bases each). Deletions cut 6 bases from V and 0 bases from J, with 11 bases between. CDR1 and CDR2 from the germline V gene are LNHDA and SQIVND (reference sequence). This CDR3 has 15 residues. As DNA, the CDR3 is TGTGCCAGTAGAACGCAGGGAGCGAACACCGGGGAGCTGTTTTTT. It specifies CASRTQGANTGELFF. Supplemented by reference TRBV19 and TRBJ2-2, the full variable domain reads DGGITQSPKYLFRKEGQNVTLSCEQNLNHDAMYWYRQDPGQGLRLIYYSQIVNDFQKGDIAEGYSVSREKKESFPLTVTSAQKNPTAFYLCASRTQGANTGELFFGEGSRLTVL.

The V gene is TRBV11-3, the J gene TRBJ2-1, with TRBD2 matching 9 bases. The CDR3 covers 14 residues. From germline, CDR1 is SGHNT and CDR2 YENEEA. The V and J ends lost 5 bases and 14 bases, in that order; junction bases with no gene match: 13. The CDR3 sequence is CASSPGTSPTPEFF. CDR3 coding DNA: TGTGCCAGCAGCCCCGGGACTAGCCCGACCCCCGAGTTCTTC.

V usage is TRBV7-9 and J usage is TRBJ1-3; D gene ambiguous. The CDR3 spans 14 residues. V was shortened by 2 bases and J by 1 base, with 6 bases between the two germline ends. Germline lookup yields CDR1 SEHNR and CDR2 FQNEAQ (reference sequence). The CDR3 nucleotides read TGTGCCAGCAGCTTAACGGGATCTGGAAACACCATATATTTT. This codes for CASSLTGSGNTIYF.

The V gene is TRBV19, the J gene TRBJ1-1, with 7 bases matching TRBD1. The CDR3 length is 16 residues. Germline CDR1 LNHDA, CDR2 SQIVND (reference sequence). V was pared by 3 bases and J by 2 bases, with 9 bases of the junction left unmatched. The CDR3, as DNA: TGTGCCAGTAGTATTCGAGGAGGGGGCGAAAACACTGAAGCTTTCTTT. Amino acids: CASSIRGGGENTEAFF.

The V and J genes are TRBV6-5 and TRBJ1-4; tentatively, D is TRBD1 (5 bases). Trimming cost V 4 bases and J 5 bases, with 17 bases left between them. This CDR3 contains 16 residues. Germline assignment: CDR1 MNHEY and CDR2 SVGAGI. Here the CDR3 DNA reads TGTGCCAGCAGTTCCGCCAGGGATCAGGGAAATGAAAAACTGTTTTTT. Its translation: CASSSARDQGNEKLFF.

The chain uses TRBV15 and TRBJ1-4; no firm D call. This CDR3 region has 15 residues. Per the germline V gene, CDR1 is LNHNV and CDR2 is YYDKDF (reference sequence). V lost 0 bases, J lost 7 bases, and 12 bases lay in between. This chain's CDR3 is CATSREGELFEKLFF. The CDR3 nucleotides are TGTGCCACCAGCAGAGAGGGAGAATTGTTTGAAAAACTGTTTTTT.

This chain connects TRBV30 to TRBJ1-1, with TRBD1 identical over 7 bases. Germline assignment: CDR1 GTSNPN and CDR2 SVGIG (reference sequence). This CDR3 comprises 14 residues. Unmatched junction bases numbered 14, after V lost 5 bases and J lost 8 bases. The CDR3 loop reads CAWGALRTGEEAFF. The CDR3 DNA reads TGTGCCTGGGGAGCCTTAAGGACAGGTGAGGAAGCTTTCTTT.

This clone was counted once. The chain employs TRBV4-2 and TRBJ2-5; TRBD2 aligns across 7 bases. Germline V gives CDR1 LGHNA, CDR2 YNFKEQ. V was clipped by 0 bases and J by 5 bases; unmatched bases: 21. This CDR3 spans 20 amino acids. The CDR3 region is CASSQEPTPSGGGKGETQYF. The CDR3 region has the DNA TGTGCCAGCAGCCAAGAACCAACACCGAGTGGCGGGGGTAAGGGGGAGACCCAGTACTTC.

About this clone itself: An end of the junction differs from the germline gene, which may be a read error. The identical CDR3 is also encoded by other nucleotide sequences in the sample. The chain is built from TRBV4-3 and TRBJ1-5, with D possibly matching TRBD1 (5 bases). Germline values: CDR1 LGHNA, CDR2 YSLEER. The CDR3 is made up of 14 amino acids. The CDR3 region is CASSPGPSNQPQHF. CDR3 coding DNA: TGCGCCAGCAGTCCGGGACCGAGCAATCAGCCCCAACATTTT.

This chain links TRBV7-9 with TRBJ1-4, with 7 positions matching TRBD1. J was trimmed by 5 bases and V by 6 bases; bases with no gene match: 15. Germline V gene sequence: CDR1 SEHNR, CDR2 FQNEAQ (reference sequence). The CDR3 totals 17 residues. In DNA, the CDR3 is TGTGCCAGCAGTCCGACAGGGCCCCATGGAAGGAATGAAAAACTGTTTTTT. Translation gives CASSPTGPHGRNEKLFF.

The chain has TRBV10-3 and TRBJ1-1; TRBD1 aligns across 7 bases. Germline V gene lookup returns CDR1 ENHRY and CDR2 SYGVKD. The CDR3 contains 18 residues. V lost 3 bases to trimming and J lost 4 bases; unmatched junction nucleotides: 17. This CDR3 reads CAISENPGQSSPSTEAFF. The CDR3 nucleotides are TGTGCCATCAGTGAAAACCCGGGACAGTCCTCTCCCAGCACTGAAGCTTTCTTT.

The rearrangement joins TRBV21-1 to TRBJ1-3. TRBV21-1 represents a pseudogene. CDR3 length equals 13 residues. The CDR3 region is CASSKTTGNTIYF. The CDR3, as DNA: TGTGCCAGCAGCAAGACGACTGGAAACACCATATATTTT.

The genes are TRBV19 and TRBJ2-7, with D possibly TRBD1 on 5 matching bases. Trimming took off 5 bases at V and 5 bases at J, with 16 bases between the two ends. From germline, CDR1 is LNHDA and CDR2 SQIVND (reference sequence). This CDR3 has 14 amino acids. The CDR3, as DNA: TGTGCCAGTAGTTTCGGGCAGGGTACGGACGAGCAGTACTTC. Amino acids: CASSFGQGTDEQYF.